Listed below are T cell receptor beta chains from one sample, sequenced in a study of cytomegalovirus exposure and HLA in healthy donors. Profiling relied on immunoSEQ multiplex PCR, and the TCRdb table lists in-frame clones only, not all of them. The sample includes about 200,000 clones, around three quarters of them seen just once. Sequenced sample: PBMCs. These receptors all come from a woman in her thirties in good health and CMV-seropositive. Both conserved end residues are part of each CDR3. Each record gives: clone size, V gene, CDR3 protein. Size is stated for part of the rows, as once, few or many counts, or as a class when the clone is expanded.

NA TRBV6-1 CASNLGSYTEAFF
NA TRBV15 CATSRPRWTSAFNEQFF
once TRBV6-1 CASRLLGLREKLFF
NA TRBV18 CASSPKKGLAGADTQYF
NA TRBV6-6 CASSYTLAGASYEQYF
NA TRBV6-5 CASSRVAGGGREQYF
NA TRBV5-4 CASSIGLAGGRRNNEQFF
NA TRBV9 CASSVGGGTGELFF
NA TRBV5-1 CASSPQVFDTEAFF
NA TRBV7-2 CASSRQGYTGELFF
NA TRBV5-5 CASSLVGEETQYF
NA TRBV4-1 CASSLETKKLFF
NA TRBV19 CASSADRNYGYTF
NA TRBV27 CASSWTGNLAYEQYF